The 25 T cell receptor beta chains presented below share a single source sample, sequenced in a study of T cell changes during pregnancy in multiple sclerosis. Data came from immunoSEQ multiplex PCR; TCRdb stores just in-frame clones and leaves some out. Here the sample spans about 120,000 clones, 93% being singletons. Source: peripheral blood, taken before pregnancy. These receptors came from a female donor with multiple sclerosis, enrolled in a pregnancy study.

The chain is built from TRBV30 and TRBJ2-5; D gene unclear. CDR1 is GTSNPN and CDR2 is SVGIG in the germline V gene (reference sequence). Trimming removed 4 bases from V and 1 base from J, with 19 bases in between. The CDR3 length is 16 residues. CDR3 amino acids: CAWTNPDPGTQETQYF. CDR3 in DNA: TGTGCCTGGACCAACCCGGATCCAGGAACCCAAGAGACCCAGTACTTC.

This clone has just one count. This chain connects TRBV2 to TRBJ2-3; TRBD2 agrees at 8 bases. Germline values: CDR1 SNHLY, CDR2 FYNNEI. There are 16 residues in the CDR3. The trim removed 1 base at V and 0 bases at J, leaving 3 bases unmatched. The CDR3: CASSEGASGSTDTQYF. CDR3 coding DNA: TGTGCCAGCAGTGAAGGGGCTAGCGGGAGCACAGATACGCAGTATTTT.

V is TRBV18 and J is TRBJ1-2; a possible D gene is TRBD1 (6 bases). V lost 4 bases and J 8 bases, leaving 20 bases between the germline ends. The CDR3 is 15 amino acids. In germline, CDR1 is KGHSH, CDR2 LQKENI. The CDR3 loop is CASSLLQGEGSGYTF. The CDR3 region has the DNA TGTGCCAGCTCACTCTTACAGGGCGAAGGGTCGGGCTACACCTTC.

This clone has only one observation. The CDR3 DNA reads TGTGCCAGCAGTTTAAAAGGAGGGGTTCAAGAGACCCAGTACTTC. Its protein product is CASSLKGGVQETQYF. The rearrangement uses TRBV27 and TRBJ2-5; a weak D match, TRBD2 (6 bases). V shed 2 bases and J shed 2 bases, with 12 bases lying between them. The CDR3 loop spans 15 amino acids. Germline CDR1 is MNHEY and CDR2 is SMNVEV (reference sequence).

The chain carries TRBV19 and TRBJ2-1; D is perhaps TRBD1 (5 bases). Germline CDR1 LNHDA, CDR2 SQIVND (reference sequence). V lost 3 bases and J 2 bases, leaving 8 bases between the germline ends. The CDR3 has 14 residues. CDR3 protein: CASSIVGPYNEQFF. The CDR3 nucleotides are TGTGCCAGTAGTATTGTGGGGCCCTACAATGAGCAGTTCTTC.

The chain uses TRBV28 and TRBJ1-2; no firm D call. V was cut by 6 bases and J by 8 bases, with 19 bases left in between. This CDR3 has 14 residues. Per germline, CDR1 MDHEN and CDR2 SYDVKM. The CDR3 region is CASRIALGSQGYTF. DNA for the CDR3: TGTGCCAGCAGGATCGCCCTCGGGTCGCAAGGCTACACCTTC.

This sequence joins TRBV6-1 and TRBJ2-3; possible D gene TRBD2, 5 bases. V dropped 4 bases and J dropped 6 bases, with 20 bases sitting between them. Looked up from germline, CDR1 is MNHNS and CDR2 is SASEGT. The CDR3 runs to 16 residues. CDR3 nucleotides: TGTGCCAGCAGTGTATTAGAAGAGCGGCGGAGGGATACGCAGTATTTT. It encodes CASSVLEERRRDTQYF.

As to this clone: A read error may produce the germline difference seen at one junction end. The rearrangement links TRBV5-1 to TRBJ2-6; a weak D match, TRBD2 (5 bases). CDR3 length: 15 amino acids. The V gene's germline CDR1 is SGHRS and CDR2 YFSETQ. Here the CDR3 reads CASSSEGSGANVLTF. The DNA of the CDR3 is TGCGCCAGTAGCTCTGAGGGATCTGGGGCCAACGTCCTGACTTTC.

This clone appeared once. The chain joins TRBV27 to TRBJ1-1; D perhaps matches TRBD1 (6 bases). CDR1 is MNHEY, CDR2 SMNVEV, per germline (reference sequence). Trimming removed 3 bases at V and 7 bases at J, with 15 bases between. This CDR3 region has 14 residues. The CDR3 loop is CASSLGRGLGEAFF. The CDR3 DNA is TGTGCCAGCAGTTTGGGAAGGGGGTTGGGTGAAGCTTTCTTT.

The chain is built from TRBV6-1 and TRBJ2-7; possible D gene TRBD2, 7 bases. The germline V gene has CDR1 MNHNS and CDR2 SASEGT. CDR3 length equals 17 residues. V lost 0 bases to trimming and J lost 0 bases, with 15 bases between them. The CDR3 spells CASSEAGGPWGSYEQYF. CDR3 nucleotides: TGTGCCAGCAGTGAAGCGGGGGGGCCGTGGGGCTCCTACGAGCAGTACTTC.

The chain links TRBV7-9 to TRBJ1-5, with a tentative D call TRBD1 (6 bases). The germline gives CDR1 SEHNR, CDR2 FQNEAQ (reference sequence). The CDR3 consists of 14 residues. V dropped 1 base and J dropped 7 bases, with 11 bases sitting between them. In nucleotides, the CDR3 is TGTGCCAGCAGCTTAGACAGGGAAGAACAGCCCCAGCATTTT. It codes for CASSLDREEQPQHF.

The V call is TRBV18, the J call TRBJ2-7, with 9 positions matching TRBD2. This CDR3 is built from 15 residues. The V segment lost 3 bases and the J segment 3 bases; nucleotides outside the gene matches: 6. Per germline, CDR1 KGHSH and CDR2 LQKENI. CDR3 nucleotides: TGTGCCAGCTCACCGGGGACTAGCCGCCTCTACGAGCAGTACTTC. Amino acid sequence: CASSPGTSRLYEQYF.

CDR3 protein: CASSSLRGGNEQFF. The CDR3 DNA reads TGTGCCAGCAGTTCCCTACGGGGGGGCAATGAGCAGTTCTTC. V gene TRBV5-6 combines with J gene TRBJ2-1; TRBD2 aligns across 8 bases. CDR1 and CDR2 (germline): SGHDT, YYEEEE. V dropped 5 bases and J dropped 6; count of bases not matched to a gene: 7. This CDR3 has 14 amino acids.

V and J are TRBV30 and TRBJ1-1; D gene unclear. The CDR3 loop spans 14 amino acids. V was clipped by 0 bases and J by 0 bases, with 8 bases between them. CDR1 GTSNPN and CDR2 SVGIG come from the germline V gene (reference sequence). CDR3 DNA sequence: TGTGCCTGGAGTGTCGCTCAGATGAACACTGAAGCTTTCTTT. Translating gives CAWSVAQMNTEAFF.

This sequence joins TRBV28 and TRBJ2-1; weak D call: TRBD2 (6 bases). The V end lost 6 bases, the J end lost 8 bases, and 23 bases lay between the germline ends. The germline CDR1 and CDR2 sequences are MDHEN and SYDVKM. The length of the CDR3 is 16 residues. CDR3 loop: CASSWHSGRYPDEQFF. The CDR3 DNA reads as TGTGCCAGCAGCTGGCACAGTGGGAGGTATCCGGATGAGCAGTTCTTC.

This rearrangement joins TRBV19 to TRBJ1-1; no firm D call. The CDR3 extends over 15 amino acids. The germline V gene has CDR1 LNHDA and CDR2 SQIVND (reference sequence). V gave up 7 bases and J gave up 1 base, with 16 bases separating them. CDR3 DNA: TGTGCCAGTACGCCTGGGAGAGGTAAGAACACTGAAGCTTTCTTT. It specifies CASTPGRGKNTEAFF.

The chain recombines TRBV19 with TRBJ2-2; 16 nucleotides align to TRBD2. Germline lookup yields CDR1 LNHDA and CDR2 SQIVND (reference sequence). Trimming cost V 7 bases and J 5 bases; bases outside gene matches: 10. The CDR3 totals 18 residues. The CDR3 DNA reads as TGTGCCAGTAAGGGGACTAGCGGGAGGGAAGGTGGAACCGGGGAGCTGTTTTTT. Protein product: CASKGTSGREGGTGELFF.

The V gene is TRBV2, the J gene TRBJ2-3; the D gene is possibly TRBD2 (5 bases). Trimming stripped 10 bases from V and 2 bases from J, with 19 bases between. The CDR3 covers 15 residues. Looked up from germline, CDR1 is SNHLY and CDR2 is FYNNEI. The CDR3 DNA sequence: TGTGCCACCACTCGGGATCCCCTAACCACAGATACGCAGTATTTT. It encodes CATTRDPLTTDTQYF. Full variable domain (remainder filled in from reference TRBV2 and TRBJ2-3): EPEVTQTPSHQVTQMGQEVILRCVPISNHLYFYWYRQILGQKVEFLVSFYNNEISEKSEIFDDQFSVERPDGSNFTLKIRSTKLEDSAMYFCATTRDPLTTDTQYFGPGTRLTVL.

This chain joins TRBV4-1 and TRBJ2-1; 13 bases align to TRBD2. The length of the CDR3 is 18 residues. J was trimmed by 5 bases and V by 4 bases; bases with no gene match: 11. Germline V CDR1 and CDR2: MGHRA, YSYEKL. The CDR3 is CASSPTPGTSGIDNEQFF. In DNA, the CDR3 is TGCGCCAGCAGCCCTACACCGGGGACTAGCGGGATAGACAATGAGCAGTTCTTC.

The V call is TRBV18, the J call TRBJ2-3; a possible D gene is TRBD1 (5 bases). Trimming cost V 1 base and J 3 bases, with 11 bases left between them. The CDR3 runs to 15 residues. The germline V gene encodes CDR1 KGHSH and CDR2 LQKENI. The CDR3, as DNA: TGTGCCAGCTCACCACTTCCCCAGGGAACAGATACGCAGTATTTT. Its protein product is CASSPLPQGTDTQYF.

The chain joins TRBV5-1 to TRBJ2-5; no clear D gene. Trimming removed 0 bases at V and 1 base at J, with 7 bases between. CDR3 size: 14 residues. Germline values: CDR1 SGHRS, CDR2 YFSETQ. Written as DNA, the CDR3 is TGCGCCAGCAGCTTGGGGGCCCCCCAAGAGACCCAGTACTTC. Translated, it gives CASSLGAPQETQYF.

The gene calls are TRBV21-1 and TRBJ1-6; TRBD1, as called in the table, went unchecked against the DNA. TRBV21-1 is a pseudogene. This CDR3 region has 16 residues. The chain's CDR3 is CASSAWTGRYNSPLHF. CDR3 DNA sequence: TGTGCCAGCAGCGCCTGGACAGGAAGATATAATTCACCCCTCCACTTT.

The CDR3 is CASSRSDRGGQPQHF. The CDR3 DNA is TGTGCCAGCAGCCGCAGTGACAGGGGTGGGCAGCCCCAGCATTTT. The chain combines TRBV6-5 with TRBJ1-5, with 8 nucleotides matching TRBD1. Per germline, CDR1 MNHEY and CDR2 SVGAGI. V trimming: 6 bases; J trimming: 7 bases; junction bases outside the gene matches: 11. The CDR3 has 15 amino acids.

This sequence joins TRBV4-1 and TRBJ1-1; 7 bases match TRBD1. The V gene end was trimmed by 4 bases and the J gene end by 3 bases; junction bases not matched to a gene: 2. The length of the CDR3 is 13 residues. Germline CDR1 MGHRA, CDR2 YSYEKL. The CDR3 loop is CASSRTGDTEAFF. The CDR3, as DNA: TGCGCCAGCAGCCGAACAGGGGACACTGAAGCTTTCTTT.

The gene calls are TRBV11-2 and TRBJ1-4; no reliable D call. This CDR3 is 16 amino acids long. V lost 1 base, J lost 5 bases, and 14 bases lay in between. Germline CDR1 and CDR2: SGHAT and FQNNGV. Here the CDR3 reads CASSLGRGRGNEKLFF. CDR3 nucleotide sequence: TGTGCCAGCAGCTTAGGGAGAGGGAGAGGGAATGAAAAACTGTTTTTT. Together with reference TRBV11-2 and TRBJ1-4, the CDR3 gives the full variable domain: EAGVAQSPRYKIIEKRQSVAFWCNPISGHATLYWYQQILGQGPKLLIQFQNNGVVDDSQLPKDRFSAERLKGVDSTLKIQPAKLEDSAVYLCASSLGRGRGNEKLFFGSGTQLSVL.